Listed below are T cell receptor beta chains from one sample, sequenced in a study of cytomegalovirus exposure and HLA in healthy donors. Produced via immunoSEQ multiplex PCR; TCRdb's table is partial and in-frame only. The table lists some 220,000 clones, around 88% of them singletons. Sequencing was done on a sample of PBMCs. The source is a woman in her late teens or twenties in good health and CMV-seronegative. Both conserved end residues are part of each CDR3. A D gene is named only where the DNA matches it firmly. Expanded clones are given a class, and other clones once, few, many or no size at all.

d_call clone_size j_call v_call cdr3_nt cdr3_aa
NA NA TRBJ2-3 TRBV7-9 TGTGCCAGCAGTTATCCAAGGGGTGCAGATACGCAGTATTTT CASSYPRGADTQYF
TRBD1 NA TRBJ2-1 TRBV6-5 TGTGCCAGCAGCTACAGGGGGCCGGTCGTTGAGCAGTTCTTC CASSYRGPVVEQFF
TRBD1 once TRBJ1-2 TRBV6-5 TGTGCCAGCAGTTACCGGACAGGGTACTATGGCTACACCTTC CASSYRTGYYGYTF
TRBD1 NA TRBJ1-4 TRBV29-1 TGCAGCGTTGAAGATAGGGGGCATGATGAAAAACTGTTTTTT CSVEDRGHDEKLFF
NA NA TRBJ2-1 TRBV6-5 TGTGCCAGCACCAAGGGGGATTCCTGGGATGAGCAGTTCTTC CASTKGDSWDEQFF
NA NA TRBJ2-5 TRBV11-3 TGTGCCAGCAGCTTCGTGTCTCGGGGGTTTCAAGAGACCCAGTACTTC CASSFVSRGFQETQYF
TRBD2 NA TRBJ2-3 TRBV29-1 TGCAGCGTTGTTGTGGGCGGGAGTCTGCCAGATACGCAGTATTTT CSVVVGGSLPDTQYF
TRBD1 once TRBJ2-3 TRBV18 TGTGCCAGCTCACCACAAGGGGGCATAGCAGATACGCAGTATTTT CASSPQGGIADTQYF
TRBD1 NA TRBJ2-3 TRBV15 TGTGCCACCAGCTCGGGACAGGGCGTCGGGGGAACAGATACGCAGTATTTT CATSSGQGVGGTDTQYF
NA NA TRBJ2-7 TRBV4-1 TGCGCCAGCAGCCAAGAACAGGGTCCCTACGAGCAGTACTTC CASSQEQGPYEQYF
TRBD2 NA TRBJ2-3 TRBV7-2 TGTGCCGGGCGGGGGGGCGGGACAGATACGCAGTATTTT CAGRGGGTDTQYF
TRBD1 NA TRBJ1-2 TRBV5-4 TGTGCCAGCAGAGACGGGACAGGCTATGGCTACACCTTC CASRDGTGYGYTF
TRBD2 few TRBJ2-1 TRBV29-1 TGCAGCGTCCGTACTAGCGGGAGGGCGTCGGAGCAGTTCTTC CSVRTSGRASEQFF
TRBD1 NA TRBJ2-7 TRBV29-1 TGCAGCGTTGGGGGGGACAGGGGGTTCGGCGAGCAGTACTTC CSVGGDRGFGEQYF
NA NA TRBJ1-2 TRBV27 TGTGCCAGCAGGAGGGGGGGCGACCCCTATGGCTACACCTTC CASRRGGDPYGYTF